The sequence of this T cell receptor (beta chain) was determined in a study of cytomegalovirus exposure and HLA in healthy donors. Study results and limitations: In a later analysis, several top co-occurrence clusters appeared linked to parvovirus B19, influenza, CMV and Epstein-Barr virus.

The PCR contained 60 Vbeta and 13 Jbeta primers. Libraries were prepared by immunoSEQ multiplex PCR; TCRdb keeps only in-frame clonotypes and omits some of them. The sample includes some 130,000 clones, roughly 80% seen only once; the top ten take roughly 2%. As regards this clone: Antigen unknown.

V was pared by 6 bases and J by 2 bases, with 8 bases of the junction left unmatched. CDR1 and CDR2 from the germline V gene are MNHEY and SMNVEV (reference sequence). The CDR3 has 15 residues. The TCR was taken from a man aged 25-45 years in good health and CMV-seronegative. The chain combines TRBV27 with TRBJ1-2, with 8 nucleotides matching TRBD1. The sample was PBMCs. CDR3: CASSKGQGGNYGYTF. In DNA, the CDR3 is TGTGCCAGCAGCAAAGGACAGGGCGGAAACTATGGCTACACCTTC.